What follows are 7 T cell receptor beta chains derived from one specimen sequenced in a study of T cell clonotyping in hematopoietic cell transplantation. The repertoire was sequenced with immunoSEQ multiplex PCR; TCRdb's copy has only in-frame clones and lacks some. In the table there are 16,000 or so clones, roughly 93% of which are singletons. Documented time point: recipient sample about 28 days before transplant, after cytoreduction. The specimen was peripheral blood mononuclear cells, collected before stem cell transplant. The origin of the receptors is a man between 18 and 35 years old with biphenotypic leukemia. Some clones in this sample may be carry-over from other donors' samples.

The chain uses TRBV5-6 and TRBJ2-7; weak D call: TRBD1 (6 bases). The ends were cut back, 4 bases at V and 7 bases at J, with 18 bases in the middle. The germline V gene has CDR1 SGHDT and CDR2 YYEEEE. The CDR3 is 14 residues long. CDR3 sequence reads: CASSPEVQGIEQYF. DNA for the CDR3: TGTGCCAGCAGCCCGGAGGTGCAGGGGATTGAGCAGTACTTC.

V gene TRBV28 combines with J gene TRBJ1-2; no definite D call. Germline assignment: CDR1 MDHEN and CDR2 SYDVKM. V was shortened by 5 bases and J by 3 bases, with 10 bases between the two germline ends. This CDR3 has 13 residues. CDR3 amino acids: CASSPLSYYGYTF. CDR3 nucleotide sequence: TGTGCCAGCAGTCCTCTATCCTACTATGGCTACACCTTC.

The chain links TRBV5-6 to TRBJ1-2; no clear D gene. Trimming pared 9 bases from V and 2 bases from J, leaving 20 bases between. The CDR3 length is 15 residues. Per the germline V gene, CDR1 is SGHDT and CDR2 is YYEEEE. The DNA for the CDR3 is TGTGCCACTTCTGGCCCAGGATTATCCAACTATGGCTACACCTTC. It codes for CATSGPGLSNYGYTF.

The CDR3 DNA reads TGCAGCGTTGATGACCAAGGAGGCTATGGCTACACCTTC. Its protein is CSVDDQGGYGYTF. The V call is TRBV29-1, the J call TRBJ1-2; D not certain. The CDR3 runs 13 residues. Trimming removed 3 bases at V and 4 bases at J, with 12 bases between. In germline, CDR1 is SQVTM, CDR2 ANQGSEA.

This clone has just one count. V gene TRBV20-1 combines with J gene TRBJ1-2; no clear D. The CDR3 has 11 amino acids. Between the trimmed V and J ends, which lost 7 bases and 6 bases, there was a span of 12 bases. CDR1 is DFQATT and CDR2 is SNEGSKA in the germline V gene (reference sequence). The DNA of the CDR3 is TGCAGTGTCGATCGGGAGGATGGCTACACCTTC. Its translation is CSVDREDGYTF.

V usage is TRBV28 and J usage is TRBJ1-1; possibly TRBD1 for D (6 bases). Germline V gene lookup returns CDR1 MDHEN and CDR2 SYDVKM. Trimming pared 1 base from V and 4 bases from J, leaving 10 bases between. The CDR3 spans 14 residues. The CDR3 loop is CASSLLGGATEAFF. The CDR3 DNA reads as TGTGCCAGCAGTTTATTGGGGGGGGCCACTGAAGCTTTCTTT. Full variable domain (outside the CDR3, taken from reference TRBV28 and TRBJ1-1): DVKVTQSSRYLVKRTGEKVFLECVQDMDHENMFWYRQDPGLGLRLIYFSYDVKMKEKGDIPEGYSVSREKKERFSLILESASTNQTSMYLCASSLLGGATEAFFGQGTRLTVV.

The CDR3 DNA reads as TGTGCCTGGAGTGTACAGGGATGGACAGGGGGCGTGAACTATGGCTACACCTTC. Protein product: CAWSVQGWTGGVNYGYTF. The chain is built from TRBV30 and TRBJ1-2, with TRBD1 matching over 11 bases. V dropped 0 bases and J dropped 2; count of bases not matched to a gene: 11. The CDR3 has 18 amino acids. CDR1 and CDR2 from the germline V gene are GTSNPN and SVGIG (reference sequence).